This is a list of T cell receptor beta chains from one sample in a study of T cell responses to AZD1222 COVID-19 vaccine. Using immunoSEQ multiplex PCR, the repertoire was profiled, and TCRdb retains in-frame clones only, with some absent. The sample records 150,000 or so clones, roughly 80% being singletons. The specimen comprised peripheral blood, sampled on day 0 of MenACWY control vaccination. Every receptor here comes from an adult in good health. Both conserved end residues are trimmed from each CDR3. A D gene is named only where the DNA matches it firmly.

TRBD2	TRBV19	TRBJ2-3	ASSMVAGSTDTQY
NA	TRBV19	TRBJ1-1	ASSPSGASAEAF
TRBD1	TRBV19	TRBJ2-3	ASNSRQGTDTQY
NA	TRBV9	TRBJ1-2	ASMTAYYGYT
TRBD1	TRBV7-9	TRBJ2-1	ASSRTGGHEQF
NA	TRBV7-2	TRBJ1-5	ASGSEFSNQPQH
NA	TRBV11-2	TRBJ1-2	ASSFRPDYGYT
TRBD1	TRBV3-1/TRBV3-2	TRBJ1-6	ASSQVGQGGSPLH
NA	TRBV6-5	TRBJ1-6	ASSYHGSPLH
NA	TRBV14	TRBJ1-2	ASSQGGTYYGYT
TRBD1	TRBV10-3	TRBJ1-4	AISEPGTEANEKLF
NA	TRBV5-5	TRBJ2-7	ASTVEARRGPIYEQY
TRBD2	TRBV6-1	TRBJ2-5	ASCEVAGGARLAQY
NA	TRBV19	TRBJ2-1	ASSPQSLNEQF
TRBD1	TRBV3-1/TRBV3-2	TRBJ2-2	ASSQYDRGRTGELF